The present T cell receptor (beta chain) was sequenced within a study of CXCR3-negative and CXCR3-positive naive CD8 T cells (dated by TCRdb to between 2019 and 2020). Broadly, across the study: In total, about 150 million TRB reads were obtained, or roughly 1.5 +/- 0.3 million reads per library. Diversity and physicochemical repertoire analyses were performed on approximately 10 donors pooled from two independent experiments. TRBV-TRBJ cluster analysis included naive subsets from roughly 5 donors and memory cells from 3 donors.

The sequencing machine was a NextSeq 550. The Human TCR Profiling Kit (MiLaboratory) was used to prepare UMI-labeled 5' RACE TRB cDNA libraries. The full amount of extracted RNA was used for cDNA synthesis, and the full amount of resulting cDNA was used for PCR amplification. The libraries were made side by side, with each library going through the same number of PCR cycles. The study's own analysis went as follows. With a minimum of two reads required per UMI, MIGEC and MiXCR pulled out about 50,000 +/- 10,000 unique UMI-labeled TRB cDNA molecules from each library. On average, approximately 40,000 +/- 10,000 functional in-frame TRB CDR3 nucleotide clonotypes lacking stop codons were found per library. After each sample was downsampled to 5000 UMI-labeled TRB molecules, VDJtools was used to calculate diversity metrics such as normalized Shannon-Wiener and Chao1. VDJtools computed clonotype-size-weighted physicochemical properties of the central five CDR3 residues: interaction energy, strength, volume and Kidera factor 4. TCRdb reprocessed the reads into one record per CDR3 protein sequence, lacking DNA. Clone size and V and J calls follow TCRdb, not the original study. The sample's records list roughly 60,000 distinct CDR3 sequences. About 0.8% of the sample is in the top ten clones.

Comments on this clonotype: The clone's antigen remains unknown.

Each CD8+ T cell subset was flow-sorted in triplicate, and 250,000 to 350,000 cells per subset were placed directly into RLT lysis buffer. To keep memory contaminants out, a stringent definition of naive CD8+ T cells was applied: CD45RO-CCR7+CD27+CD95-. Standard density gradient centrifugation was used to isolate peripheral blood mononuclear cells from buffy coats. Naive CXCR3-negative and CXCR3-positive CD8+ T cells were flow-sorted on a FACSAria III. Total RNA was extracted from sorted cells with an RNeasy Mini Kit. Overall results and qualifications from the work: Because surface CD5, which is linked to self-reactivity in mice, was comparable between the naive subsets, TCR interaction strength was also inferred from TRB CDR3 physicochemical properties. Naive CXCR3-negative and CXCR3-positive cells from the same donor showed similar TRBV-TRBJ usage, whereas memory cells showed distinct patterns. TRB CDR3s from CXCR3-positive naive cells showed higher hydrophobicity (lower Kidera factor 4), lower energy, and higher strength and volume indices than CXCR3-negative naive cells. Both naive subsets had comparably high repertoire diversity, while memory CD8+ T cells had much lower repertoire diversity. Freshly isolated PBMCs were used for most assays because CXCR3 expression went down partially after cryopreservation.

The CDR3 runs 13 amino acids, cysteine and phenylalanine included. DNA was not recorded. As encoded in the germline V gene, CDR1 is SGHVS while CDR2 is FNYEAQ. The chain joins TRBV7-6 to TRBJ2-7; checking the TCRdb D call of TRBD2 is not possible without DNA. Material for sequencing was naive CXCR3+ CD8+ T cells from blood. The cell subset or site label for this specimen denotes: CD45RO-CCR7+CD27+CD95- naive CD8+ T cells expressing CXCR3 (TNR3+). The receptor was isolated from a human donor in good health. Some clones in this sample may be carry-over from other donors' samples. The CDR3 corresponds to CASSSGASYEQYF.